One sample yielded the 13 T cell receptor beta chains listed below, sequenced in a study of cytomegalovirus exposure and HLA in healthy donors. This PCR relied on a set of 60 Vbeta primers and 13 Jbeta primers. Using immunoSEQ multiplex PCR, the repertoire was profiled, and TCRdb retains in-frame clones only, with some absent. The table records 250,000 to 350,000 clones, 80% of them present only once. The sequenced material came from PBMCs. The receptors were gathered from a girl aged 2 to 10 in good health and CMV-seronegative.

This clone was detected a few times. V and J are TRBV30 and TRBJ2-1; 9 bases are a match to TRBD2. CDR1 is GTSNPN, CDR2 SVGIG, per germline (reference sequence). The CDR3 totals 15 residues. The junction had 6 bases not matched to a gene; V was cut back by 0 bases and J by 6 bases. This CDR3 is CAWSVTRGGFNEQFF. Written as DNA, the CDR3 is TGTGCCTGGAGTGTAACGCGGGGGGGGTTCAATGAGCAGTTCTTC.

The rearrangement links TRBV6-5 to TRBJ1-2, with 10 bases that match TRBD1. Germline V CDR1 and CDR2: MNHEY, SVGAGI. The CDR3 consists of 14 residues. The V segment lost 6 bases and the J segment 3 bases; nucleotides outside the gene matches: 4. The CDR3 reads CASRRQGADYGYTF. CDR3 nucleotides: TGTGCCAGCAGAAGACAGGGGGCGGACTATGGCTACACCTTC.

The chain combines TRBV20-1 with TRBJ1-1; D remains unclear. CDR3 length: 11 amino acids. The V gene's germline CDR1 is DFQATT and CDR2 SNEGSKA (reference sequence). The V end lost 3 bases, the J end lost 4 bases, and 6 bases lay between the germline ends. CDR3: CSASRSTEAFF. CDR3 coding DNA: TGCAGTGCTAGTAGGAGCACTGAAGCTTTCTTT.

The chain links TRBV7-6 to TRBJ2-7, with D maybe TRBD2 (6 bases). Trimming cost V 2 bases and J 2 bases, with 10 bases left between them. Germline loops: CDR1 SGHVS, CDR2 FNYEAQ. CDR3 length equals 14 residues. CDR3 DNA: TGTGCCAGCAGCTTAATCGCGGGACCCTACGAGCAGTACTTC. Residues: CASSLIAGPYEQYF. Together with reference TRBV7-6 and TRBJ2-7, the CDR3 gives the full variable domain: GAGVSQSPRYKVTKRGQDVALRCDPISGHVSLYWYRQALGQGPEFLTYFNYEAQQDKSGLPNDRFSAERPEGSISTLTIQRTEQRDSAMYRCASSLIAGPYEQYFGPGTRLTVT.

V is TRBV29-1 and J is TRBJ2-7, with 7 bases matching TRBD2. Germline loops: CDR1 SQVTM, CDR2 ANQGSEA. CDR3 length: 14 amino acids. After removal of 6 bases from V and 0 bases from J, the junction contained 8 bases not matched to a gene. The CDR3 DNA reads TGCAGCGTCTTAACCGGGACTAACTCCTACGAGCAGTACTTC. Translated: CSVLTGTNSYEQYF.

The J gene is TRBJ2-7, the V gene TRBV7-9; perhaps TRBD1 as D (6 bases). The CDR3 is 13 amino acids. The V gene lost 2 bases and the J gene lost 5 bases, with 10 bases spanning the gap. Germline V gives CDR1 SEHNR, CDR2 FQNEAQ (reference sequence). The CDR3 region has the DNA TGTGCCAGCAGCTTACTGGCAGGGGACGAGCAGTACTTC. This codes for CASSLLAGDEQYF.

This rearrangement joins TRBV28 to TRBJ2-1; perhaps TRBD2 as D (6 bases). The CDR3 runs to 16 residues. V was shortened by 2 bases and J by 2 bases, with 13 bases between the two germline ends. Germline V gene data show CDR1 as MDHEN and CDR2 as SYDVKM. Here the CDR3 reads CASSLMRDPPYNEQFF. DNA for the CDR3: TGTGCCAGCAGTTTAATGCGGGACCCACCCTACAATGAGCAGTTCTTC.

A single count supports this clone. The CDR3 DNA reads TGTGCCAGCAGCCCATCGCAGGGCGGAAACACCATATATTTT. This encodes CASSPSQGGNTIYF. The rearrangement joins TRBV28 to TRBJ1-3; D possibly corresponds to TRBD1 (5 bases). The CDR3 has 14 amino acids. Germline V gives CDR1 MDHEN, CDR2 SYDVKM. With 6 bases removed from V and 4 bases from J, the gap between germline ends came to 13 bases.

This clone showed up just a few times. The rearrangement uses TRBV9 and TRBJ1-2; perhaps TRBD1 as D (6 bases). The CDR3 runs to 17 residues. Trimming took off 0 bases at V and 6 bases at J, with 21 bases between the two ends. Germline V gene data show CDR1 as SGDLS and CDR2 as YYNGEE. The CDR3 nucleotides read TGTGCCAGCAGCGTAGAGCTGCAGACCGGGACAACCGATGGCTACACCTTC. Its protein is CASSVELQTGTTDGYTF. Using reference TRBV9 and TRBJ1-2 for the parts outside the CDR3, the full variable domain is DSGVTQTPKHLITATGQRVTLRCSPRSGDLSVYWYQQSLDQGLQFLIQYYNGEERAKGNILERFSAQQFPDLHSELNLSSLELGDSALYFCASSVELQTGTTDGYTFGSGTRLTVV.

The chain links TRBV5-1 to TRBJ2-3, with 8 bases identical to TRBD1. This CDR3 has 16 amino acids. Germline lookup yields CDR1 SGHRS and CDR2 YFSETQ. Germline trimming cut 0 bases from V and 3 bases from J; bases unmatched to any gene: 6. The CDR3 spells CASSLGGHRGTDTQYF. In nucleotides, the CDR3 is TGCGCCAGCAGCTTGGGAGGGCACAGGGGGACAGATACGCAGTATTTT.

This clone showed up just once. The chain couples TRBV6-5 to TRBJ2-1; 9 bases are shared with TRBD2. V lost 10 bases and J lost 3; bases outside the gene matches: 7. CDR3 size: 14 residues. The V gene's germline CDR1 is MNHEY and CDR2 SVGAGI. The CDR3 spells CATLKTSGYNEQFF. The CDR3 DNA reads TGTGCCACCCTAAAGACTAGCGGCTACAATGAGCAGTTCTTC.

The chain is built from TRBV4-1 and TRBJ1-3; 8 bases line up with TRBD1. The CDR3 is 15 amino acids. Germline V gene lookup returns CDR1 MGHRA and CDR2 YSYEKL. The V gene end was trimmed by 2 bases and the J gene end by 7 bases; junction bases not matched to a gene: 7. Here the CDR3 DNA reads TGCGCCAGCAGCCAACCACGGACAGGGCGTAACACCATATATTTT. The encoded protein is CASSQPRTGRNTIYF.

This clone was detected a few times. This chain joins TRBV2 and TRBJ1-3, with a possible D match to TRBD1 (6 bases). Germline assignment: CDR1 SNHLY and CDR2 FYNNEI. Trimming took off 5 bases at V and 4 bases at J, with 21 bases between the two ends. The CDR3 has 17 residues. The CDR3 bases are TGTGCCAGCAGTAGGACCAATACAGGGAGAGAAGGAAACACCATATATTTT. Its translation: CASSRTNTGREGNTIYF.